One and the same sample provided the 19 T cell receptor beta chains below, sequenced in a study of blood T cell repertoires in COVID-19. Measured with immunoSEQ multiplex PCR; TCRdb has only the in-frame clones, and not every one. This table has about 400,000 clones, 70% to 90% appearing once. The material sequenced was PBMCs or T cells enriched from blood (not recorded which). Receptor source: a woman aged 40 to 50 with acute COVID-19.

The J gene is TRBJ2-2, the V gene TRBV9; 10 bases are shared with TRBD1. Germline V CDR1 and CDR2: SGDLS, YYNGEE. This CDR3 has 15 residues. V was clipped by 3 bases and J by 5 bases; unmatched bases: 4. CDR3 nucleotides: TGTGCCAGCAGCGGGCCGGGACAGGGGACCGGGGAGCTGTTTTTT. This codes for CASSGPGQGTGELFF.

The rearrangement links TRBV5-1 to TRBJ1-2; 8 bases fit TRBD1. This CDR3 is 14 amino acids long. The germline V gene has CDR1 SGHRS and CDR2 YFSETQ. J gave up 6 bases and V 3 bases, and 7 bases lay outside the gene matches. CDR3 nucleotide sequence: TGCGCCAGCAGCTACTACAGGGGGGGCGATGGCTACACCTTC. It translates to CASSYYRGGDGYTF.

This clone came up once. V is TRBV2 and J is TRBJ1-2; TRBD1 matches at 11 bases. The V gene end was trimmed by 8 bases and the J gene end by 0 bases; junction bases not matched to a gene: 5. The CDR3 has 15 amino acids. Germline CDR1 reads SNHLY; CDR2 reads FYNNEI. The CDR3 region has the DNA TGTGCCAGCGGGGGACAGGGGGTAACTAACTATGGCTACACCTTC. This gives the protein CASGGQGVTNYGYTF. Full variable domain (remainder filled in from reference TRBV2 and TRBJ1-2): EPEVTQTPSHQVTQMGQEVILRCVPISNHLYFYWYRQILGQKVEFLVSFYNNEISEKSEIFDDQFSVERPDGSNFTLKIRSTKLEDSAMYFCASGGQGVTNYGYTFGSGTRLTVV.

This clone occurred once. V is TRBV3-1 (or the pseudogene TRBV3-2) and J is TRBJ1-1, with TRBD1 identical over 9 bases. With V trimmed by 5 bases and J by 5 bases, 18 bases remained unmatched. The V gene's germline CDR1 is LGHDT and CDR2 YNNKEL (reference sequence). The CDR3 consists of 18 residues. CDR3 amino acids: CASSSPQQGARVRTEAFF. The CDR3 region has the DNA TGTGCCAGCAGCTCCCCACAACAGGGGGCGAGGGTGAGAACTGAAGCTTTCTTT.

This clone was seen only once. This CDR3 reads CASSYRGGTGELFF. CDR3 nucleotide sequence: TGTGCCAGCAGCTACAGGGGGGGGACCGGGGAGCTGTTTTTT. The V and J genes are TRBV5-4 and TRBJ2-2, with a weak D call TRBD1 (8 bases). Trimming removed 3 bases from V and 5 bases from J, with 11 bases in between. The CDR3 has 14 amino acids. CDR1 and CDR2 from the germline V gene are SGHNT and YYREEE (reference sequence).

The gene calls are TRBV7-8 and TRBJ1-2, with 8 nucleotides matching TRBD1. Per germline, CDR1 SGHVS and CDR2 FQNEAQ. V gave up 2 bases and J gave up 0 bases; unmatched junction bases: 5. The length of the CDR3 is 16 residues. CDR3 sequence: CASSLRGQETNYGYTF. In DNA form, the CDR3 reads TGTGCCAGCAGCTTAAGGGGACAGGAGACTAACTATGGCTACACCTTC.

This sequence joins TRBV18 and TRBJ1-5, with D perhaps matching TRBD1 (6 bases). Germline V gives CDR1 KGHSH, CDR2 LQKENI. The CDR3 has 15 amino acids. With 3 bases removed from V and 4 bases from J, the gap between germline ends came to 13 bases. The CDR3 loop reads CASSPAQGGNQPQHF. Written as DNA, the CDR3 is TGTGCCAGCTCACCGGCACAGGGAGGGAATCAGCCCCAGCATTTT.

This clone has a single count. The gene calls are TRBV5-1 and TRBJ1-6; 9 bases map to TRBD1. The CDR3 spans 14 residues. V shed 4 bases, J shed 7 bases, and the junction held 3 bases outside the gene matches. Per the germline V gene, CDR1 is SGHRS and CDR2 is YFSETQ. DNA for the CDR3: TGCGCCAGCAGCAGGGACAGGGAAAATTCACCCCTCCACTTT. This codes for CASSRDRENSPLHF.

This rearrangement joins TRBV15 to TRBJ1-4; D gene unclear. The V gene lost 0 bases and the J gene lost 0 bases, with 14 bases spanning the gap. This CDR3 spans 18 amino acids. Germline CDR1 is LNHNV and CDR2 is YYDKDF (reference sequence). The CDR3 coding sequence is TGTGCCACCAGCAGAGATCGCGGGTCCCCCTCAACTAATGAAAAACTGTTTTTT. Translated, it gives CATSRDRGSPSTNEKLFF. Drawing the rest from reference TRBV15 and TRBJ1-4, the complete variable domain is DAMVIQNPRYQVTQFGKPVTLSCSQTLNHNVMYWYQQKSSQAPKLLFHYYDKDFNNEADTPDNFQSRRPNTSFCFLDIRSPGLGDTAMYLCATSRDRGSPSTNEKLFFGSGTQLSVL.

The rearrangement links TRBV19 to TRBJ1-5; D not certain. The CDR3 is 13 residues long. Deletions cut 0 bases from V and 6 bases from J, with 6 bases between. Germline CDR1 is LNHDA and CDR2 is SQIVND (reference sequence). The CDR3 bases are TGTGCCAGTAGTATAGAAGAGGGTCAGCCCCAGCATTTT. The encoded protein is CASSIEEGQPQHF.

The rearrangement uses TRBV27 and TRBJ2-7; 7 positions agree with TRBD1. V was clipped by 3 bases and J by 2 bases; unmatched bases: 4. The germline V gene encodes CDR1 MNHEY and CDR2 SMNVEV (reference sequence). The CDR3 covers 14 residues. CDR3 DNA: TGTGCCAGCAGTTTTGGGGACAGCACCTACGAGCAGTACTTC. Amino acid sequence: CASSFGDSTYEQYF.

The rearrangement uses TRBV7-6 and TRBJ2-2; D is unresolved. CDR3 size: 13 residues. V was pared by 6 bases and J by 6 bases, with 11 bases between. CDR1 is SGHVS, CDR2 FNYEAQ, per germline. This CDR3 is CASRHAAAGELFF. As DNA, the CDR3 is TGTGCCAGCAGGCATGCCGCGGCCGGGGAGCTGTTTTTT. Filled out from reference TRBV7-6 and TRBJ2-2, the complete variable domain reads GAGVSQSPRYKVTKRGQDVALRCDPISGHVSLYWYRQALGQGPEFLTYFNYEAQQDKSGLPNDRFSAERPEGSISTLTIQRTEQRDSAMYRCASRHAAAGELFFGEGSRLTVL.

The chain links TRBV9 to TRBJ1-5, with D uncertain. Germline V gene sequence: CDR1 SGDLS, CDR2 YYNGEE. V was trimmed by 0 bases and J by 0 bases, leaving 4 bases between them. This CDR3 spans 14 amino acids. The CDR3 region has the DNA TGTGCCAGCAGCGTAGATCTTAGCAATCAGCCCCAGCATTTT. It is translated as CASSVDLSNQPQHF.

The rearrangement links TRBV29-1 to TRBJ2-3; a weak D match, TRBD2 (5 bases). Germline V gene data show CDR1 as SQVTM and CDR2 as ANQGSEA. This CDR3 has 15 residues. Trimming cost V 3 bases and J 6 bases, with 19 bases left between them. CDR3 protein: CSVDREQAMADTQYF. The CDR3 region has the DNA TGCAGCGTTGATAGGGAGCAGGCCATGGCGGATACGCAGTATTTT.

This clone was observed a few times. CDR3 coding DNA: TGTGCCAGCAGTGAAAAAGGGGCAAGGCAGCCCCAGCATTTT. It translates to CASSEKGARQPQHF. The J gene is TRBJ1-5, the V gene TRBV6-1; possibly TRBD1 for D (5 bases). V was shortened by 2 bases and J by 7 bases, with 12 bases between the two germline ends. This CDR3 spans 14 amino acids. Germline V gene sequence: CDR1 MNHNS, CDR2 SASEGT.

The J gene is TRBJ1-6, the V gene TRBV10-3; D is unclear. Germline V gene sequence: CDR1 ENHRY, CDR2 SYGVKD. The CDR3 spans 12 residues. The V end was cut by 10 bases, the J end by 10 bases, with 14 bases between. CDR3 in amino acids: CASRREESPLHF. The CDR3 DNA sequence: TGTGCCAGCAGGAGAGAGGAGTCACCCCTCCACTTT.

The J gene is TRBJ2-7, the V gene TRBV6-2 or TRBV6-3; D is possibly TRBD1 (6 bases). This CDR3 is 13 amino acids long. Trimming shortened V by 6 bases and J by 2 bases, and 11 bases separated the two germline ends. CDR1 is MNHEY and CDR2 is SVGEGT in the germline V gene. CDR3 amino acids: CASSDRPPYEQYF. In DNA form, the CDR3 reads TGTGCCAGCAGCGACAGGCCGCCCTACGAGCAGTACTTC.

The V gene is TRBV7-2, the J gene TRBJ1-5; no definite D call. Germline V gene sequence: CDR1 SGHTA, CDR2 FQGNSA. Deletions cut 4 bases from V and 7 bases from J, with 14 bases between. The CDR3 loop spans 14 amino acids. The CDR3 protein is CASSWTYSGQPQHF. CDR3 DNA: TGTGCCAGCAGCTGGACGTACTCGGGGCAGCCCCAGCATTTT.

This chain connects TRBV2 to TRBJ2-1, with D perhaps TRBD2 (6 bases). This CDR3 comprises 16 residues. Trimming removed 5 bases at V and 0 bases at J, with 14 bases between. The germline gives CDR1 SNHLY, CDR2 FYNNEI. The CDR3 is CASSPQRVGSYNEQFF. The CDR3 DNA reads TGTGCCAGCAGTCCGCAGCGGGTCGGCTCCTACAATGAGCAGTTCTTC.